Listed below are T cell receptor beta chains from one sample, sequenced in a study of blood T cell repertoires in COVID-19. The data were produced by immunoSEQ multiplex PCR, yet TCRdb's version contains in-frame clones alone and is incomplete. This sample has 130,000 to 150,000 clones, with roughly four fifths found just once. Sequences were obtained from peripheral blood. Source of these receptors: a human donor with acute or convalescent COVID-19. The donor label of this sample is uncertain. The CDR3 runs from the conserved cysteine through the conserved F or W. A D gene is named only where the DNA matches it firmly.

TRBD2 TRBJ2-5 TRBV3-1/TRBV3-2 CASSPSGGETQYF TGTGCCAGCAGCCCTAGCGGGGGTGAGACCCAGTACTTC
NA TRBJ2-2 TRBV7-3 CASSPRARTDTGELFF TGTGCCAGCAGCCCAAGGGCGAGGACAGACACCGGGGAGCTGTTTTTT
NA TRBJ1-1 TRBV6-5 CASRDRGTEAFF TGTGCCAGCAGGGACAGAGGGACTGAAGCTTTCTTT
NA TRBJ1-2 TRBV24-1 CATSFPSGTLYGYTF TGTGCCACCAGTTTCCCCTCCGGGACTCTTTATGGCTACACCTTC
TRBD1 TRBJ1-1 TRBV7-9 CASSHPGQGGTEAFF TGTGCCAGCAGCCATCCGGGACAGGGTGGTACTGAAGCTTTCTTT
TRBD1 TRBJ1-2 TRBV7-9 CASSLGDSYGYTF TGTGCCAGCAGCTTAGGGGACAGTTATGGCTACACCTTC
NA TRBJ1-1 TRBV2 CASEPERNTEAFF TGTGCTAGCGAACCAGAACGGAACACTGAAGCTTTCTTT
NA TRBJ2-5 TRBV10-1 CASARDYPGETQYF TGCGCCAGCGCCCGGGACTACCCAGGGGAAACCCAGTACTTC
TRBD2 TRBJ2-7 TRBV3-1/TRBV3-2 CASSQPGLTYEQYF TGTGCCAGCAGCCAACCGGGACTAACCTACGAGCAGTACTTC
NA TRBJ1-2 TRBV5-1 CASSLEPSSRYGYTF TGCGCCAGCAGCTTGGAGCCGTCTAGTCGCTATGGCTACACCTTC
NA TRBJ2-7 TRBV6-5 CAAERTGEQYF TGTGCCGCCGAACGAACCGGCGAGCAGTACTTC